A selection of T cell receptor beta chains follows, all from one sample in a study of blood T cell repertoires in COVID-19. Sequenced by immunoSEQ multiplex PCR; TCRdb stores in-frame clones only, minus some. The data show 75,000 to 100,000 clones, 87% seen once. Source material: peripheral blood. The source is a man in his 60s with acute or convalescent COVID-19. Each CDR3 is given with its conserved first and last residue. D genes are given only for firm matches. Clone size is given for some rows only: seen once, a few or many times, or a class if the clone is expanded.

>-|TRBV11-2|-|TRBJ2-1
CASSLGINSYNEQFF
TGTGCCAGCAGCTTAGGTATTAACTCCTACAATGAGCAGTTCTTC
>-|TRBV13|TRBD1|TRBJ2-2
CASSLHGQVYGGELFF
TGTGCCAGCAGCTTACACGGACAGGTTTATGGCGGGGAGCTGTTTTTT
>few|TRBV12-2|-|TRBJ1-1
CASRRMRQGYTEAFF
TGTGCAAGTCGCCGAATGAGACAGGGGTACACTGAAGCTTTCTTT
>-|TRBV9|TRBD1|TRBJ1-1
CASSVLPQGQGRAEAFF
TGTGCCAGCAGCGTATTGCCCCAGGGACAGGGGAGGGCTGAAGCTTTCTTT
>-|TRBV10-3|TRBD2|TRBJ2-6
CAIRQTSGESSGANVLTF
TGTGCCATCAGGCAGACTAGCGGGGAATCCTCTGGGGCCAACGTCCTGACTTTC
>-|TRBV27|TRBD1|TRBJ1-6
CASGQGYNSPLHF
TGTGCCAGCGGACAGGGCTATAATTCACCCCTCCACTTT
>-|TRBV5-1|TRBD2|TRBJ2-1
CASSAGGLEMINEQFF
TGCGCCAGCAGCGCTGGGGGACTAGAGATGATCAATGAGCAGTTCTTC
>-|TRBV7-2|TRBD1|TRBJ2-7
CASSSRTGWYEQYF
TGTGCCAGCAGCTCTAGGACAGGGTGGTACGAGCAGTACTTC
>-|TRBV6-2/TRBV6-3|-|TRBJ2-7
CASSYSQGPYEQYF
TGTGCCAGCAGTTACAGCCAGGGTCCCTACGAGCAGTACTTC
>-|TRBV6-4|TRBD2|TRBJ2-7
CASSDSGGSIYF
TGTGCCAGCAGTGACTCGGGGGGGAGCATATACTTC
>-|TRBV11-3|-|TRBJ1-1
CASSLQGDTEAFF
TGTGCCAGCAGTCTACAGGGAGACACTGAAGCTTTCTTT
>-|TRBV20-1|-|TRBJ2-3
CSARTDTQYF
TGCAGTGCTCGGACAGATACGCAGTATTTT
>-|TRBV19|TRBD1|TRBJ2-3
CASRDRGFTDTQYF
TGTGCCAGTCGGGACAGGGGATTCACAGATACGCAGTATTTT
>-|TRBV25-1|-|TRBJ1-1
CASSEPYNGEAFF
TGTGCCAGCAGTGAGCCCTATAACGGTGAAGCTTTCTTT
>-|TRBV19|TRBD1|TRBJ2-7
CASSFGTGQAYEQYF
TGTGCCAGTAGTTTCGGGACAGGCCAAGCCTACGAGCAGTACTTC
>-|TRBV3-1/TRBV3-2|-|TRBJ1-4
CASSRQGFNEKLFF
TGTGCCAGCAGCCGGCAGGGCTTTAATGAAAAACTGTTTTTT
>-|TRBV5-1|-|TRBJ2-1
CASSGSPGSYNEQFF
TGCGCCAGCAGTGGATCTCCGGGCTCCTACAATGAGCAGTTCTTC
>-|TRBV7-2|-|TRBJ2-3
CASSSANQGTDTQYF
TGTGCCAGCAGCTCGGCTAACCAGGGAACAGATACGCAGTATTTT
>-|TRBV7-8|TRBD1|TRBJ1-1
CASSTGTGVTEAFF
TGTGCCAGCAGCACCGGGACAGGGGTGACTGAAGCTTTCTTT
>-|TRBV11-2|-|TRBJ1-2
CASSLRANYGYTF
TGTGCCAGCAGCTTGCGGGCTAACTATGGCTACACCTTC
>-|TRBV5-1|TRBD2|TRBJ2-2
CASSLGAGGDGELFF
TGCGCCAGCAGCTTGGGGGCGGGGGGCGACGGGGAGCTGTTTTTT
>-|TRBV11-2|-|TRBJ1-3
CASSPLTGNTIYF
TGTGCCAGCAGCCCGCTCACAGGAAACACCATATATTTT
>-|TRBV5-5|-|TRBJ1-5
CASFEGQHSNQPQHF
TGTGCCAGCTTCGAGGGCCAGCATAGCAATCAGCCCCAGCATTTT